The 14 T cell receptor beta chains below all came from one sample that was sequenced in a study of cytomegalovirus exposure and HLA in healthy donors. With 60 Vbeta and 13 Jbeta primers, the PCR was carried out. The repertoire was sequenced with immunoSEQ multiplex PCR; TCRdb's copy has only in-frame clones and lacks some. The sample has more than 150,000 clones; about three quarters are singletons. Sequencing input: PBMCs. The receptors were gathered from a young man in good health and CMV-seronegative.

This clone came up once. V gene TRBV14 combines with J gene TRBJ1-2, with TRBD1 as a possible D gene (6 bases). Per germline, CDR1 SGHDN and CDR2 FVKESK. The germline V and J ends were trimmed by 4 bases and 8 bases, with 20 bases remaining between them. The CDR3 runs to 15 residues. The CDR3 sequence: CASSLGAQGRIGYTF. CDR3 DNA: TGTGCCAGCAGCCTCGGGGCACAGGGAAGGATCGGCTACACCTTC.

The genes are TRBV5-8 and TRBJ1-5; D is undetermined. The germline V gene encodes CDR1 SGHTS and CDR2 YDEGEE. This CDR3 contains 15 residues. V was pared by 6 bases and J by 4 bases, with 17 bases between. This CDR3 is CASTPDYYRNQPQHF. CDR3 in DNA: TGTGCCAGCACCCCCGACTATTACCGAAATCAGCCCCAGCATTTT. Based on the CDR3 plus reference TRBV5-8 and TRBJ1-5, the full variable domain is EAGVTQSPTHLIKTRGQQATLRCSPISGHTSVYWYQQALGLGLQFLLWYDEGEERNRGNFPPRFSGRQFPNYSSELNVNALELEDSALYLCASTPDYYRNQPQHFGDGTRLSIL.

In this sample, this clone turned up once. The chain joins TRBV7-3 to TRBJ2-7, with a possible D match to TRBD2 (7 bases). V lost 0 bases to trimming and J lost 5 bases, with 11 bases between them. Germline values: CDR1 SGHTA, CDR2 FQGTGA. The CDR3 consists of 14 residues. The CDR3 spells CASSLTGGLDEQYF. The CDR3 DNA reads TGTGCCAGCAGCTTAACCGGGGGGCTCGACGAGCAGTACTTC.

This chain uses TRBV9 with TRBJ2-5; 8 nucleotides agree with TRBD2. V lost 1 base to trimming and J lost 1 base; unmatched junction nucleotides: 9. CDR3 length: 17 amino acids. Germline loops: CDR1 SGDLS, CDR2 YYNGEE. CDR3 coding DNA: TGTGCCAGCAGCGTAAGGTGGGCGGGAGGATCCCAAGAGACCCAGTACTTC. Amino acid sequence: CASSVRWAGGSQETQYF.

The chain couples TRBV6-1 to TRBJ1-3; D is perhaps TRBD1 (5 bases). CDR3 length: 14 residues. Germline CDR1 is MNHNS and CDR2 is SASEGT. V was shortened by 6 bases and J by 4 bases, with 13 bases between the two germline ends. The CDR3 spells CASSKTESGNTIYF. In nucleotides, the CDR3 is TGTGCCAGCAGCAAGACAGAATCCGGAAACACCATATATTTT.

The chain's CDR3 is CASSLDGPRGETQYF. In DNA form, the CDR3 reads TGTGCCAGCAGCTTGGACGGGCCGCGGGGAGAGACCCAGTACTTC. V and J are TRBV5-4 and TRBJ2-5; D might be TRBD2 (6 bases). Germline assignment: CDR1 SGHNT and CDR2 YYREEE (reference sequence). The V and J ends lost 0 bases and 4 bases respectively, with 13 bases between them. The CDR3 length is 15 residues.

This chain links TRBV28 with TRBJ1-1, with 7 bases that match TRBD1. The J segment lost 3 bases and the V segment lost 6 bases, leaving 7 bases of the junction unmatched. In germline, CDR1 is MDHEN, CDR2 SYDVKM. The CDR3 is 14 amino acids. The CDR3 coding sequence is TGTGCCAGCAGCCTAAAAACAGGGGACACTGAAGCTTTCTTT. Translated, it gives CASSLKTGDTEAFF.

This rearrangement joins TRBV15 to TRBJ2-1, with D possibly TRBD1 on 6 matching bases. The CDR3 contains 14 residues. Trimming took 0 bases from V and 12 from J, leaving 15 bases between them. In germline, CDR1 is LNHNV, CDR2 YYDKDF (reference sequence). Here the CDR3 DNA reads TGTGCCACCAGCAGAGAGGGGCTTCTAGGGGGGCAGTTCTTC. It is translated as CATSREGLLGGQFF.

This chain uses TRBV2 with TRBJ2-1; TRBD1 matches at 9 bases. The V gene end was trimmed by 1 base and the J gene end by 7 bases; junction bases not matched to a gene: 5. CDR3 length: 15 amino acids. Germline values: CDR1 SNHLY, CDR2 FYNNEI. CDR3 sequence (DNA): TGTGCCAGCAGTGAAGACAGGGGGCTCCCGAATGAGCAGTTCTTC. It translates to CASSEDRGLPNEQFF.

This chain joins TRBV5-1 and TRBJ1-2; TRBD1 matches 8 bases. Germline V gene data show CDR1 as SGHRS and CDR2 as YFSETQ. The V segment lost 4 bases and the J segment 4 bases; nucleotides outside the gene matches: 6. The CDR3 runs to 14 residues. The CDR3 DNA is TGCGCCAGCAGCGCCCAGACAGGGGTCTATGGCTACACCTTC. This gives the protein CASSAQTGVYGYTF.

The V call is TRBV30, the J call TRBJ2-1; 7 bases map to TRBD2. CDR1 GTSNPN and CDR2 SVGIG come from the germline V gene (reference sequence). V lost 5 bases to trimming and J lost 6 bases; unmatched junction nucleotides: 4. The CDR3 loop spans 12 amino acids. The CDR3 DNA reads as TGTGCCTGGGCCAAGCGGGGCAATGAGCAGTTCTTC. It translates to CAWAKRGNEQFF.

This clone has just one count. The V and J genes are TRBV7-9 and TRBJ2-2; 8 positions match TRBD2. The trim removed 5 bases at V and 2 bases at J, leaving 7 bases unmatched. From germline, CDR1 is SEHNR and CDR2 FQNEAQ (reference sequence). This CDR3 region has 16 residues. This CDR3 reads CASSPSRGGNTGELFF. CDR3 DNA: TGTGCCAGCAGCCCCTCTCGGGGGGGCAACACCGGGGAGCTGTTTTTT. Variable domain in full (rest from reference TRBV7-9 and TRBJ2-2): DTGVSQNPRHKITKRGQNVTFRCDPISEHNRLYWYRQTLGQGPEFLTYFQNEAQLEKSRLLSDRFSAERPKGSFSTLEIQRTEQGDSAMYLCASSPSRGGNTGELFFGEGSRLTVL.

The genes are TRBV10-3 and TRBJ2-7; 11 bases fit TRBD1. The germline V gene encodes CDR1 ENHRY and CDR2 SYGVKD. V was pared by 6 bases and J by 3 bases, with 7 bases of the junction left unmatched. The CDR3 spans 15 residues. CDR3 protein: CAISSPGQGVYEQYF. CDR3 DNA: TGTGCCATCAGCTCCCCGGGACAGGGGGTCTACGAGCAGTACTTC.

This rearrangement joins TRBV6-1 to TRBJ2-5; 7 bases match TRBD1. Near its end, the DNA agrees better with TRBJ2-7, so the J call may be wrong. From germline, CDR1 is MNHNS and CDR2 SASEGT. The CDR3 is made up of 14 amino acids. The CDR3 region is CASTLTGQAYEQYF. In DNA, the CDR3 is TGTGCCAGCACCCTGACAGGGCAGGCCTACGAGCAGTACTTC.